A selection of T cell receptor beta chains follows, all from one sample in a study of T cell responses to AZD1222 COVID-19 vaccine. The data were produced by immunoSEQ multiplex PCR, yet TCRdb's version contains in-frame clones alone and is incomplete. The data hold approximately 140,000 clones, with 94% observed a single time. The material was peripheral blood, obtained on day 0 of AZD1222 vaccination. These receptors were collected from an adult in good health. Each CDR3 is given with its conserved first and last residue. A D gene is named only where the DNA matches it firmly. Clone size is given for some rows only: seen once, a few or many times, or a class if the clone is expanded.

V	size	D	J	CDR3	DNA
TRBV24-1	NA	TRBD1	TRBJ1-1	CATMTGGQAFF	TGTGCCACAATGACAGGGGGCCAGGCTTTCTTT
TRBV7-8	NA	NA	TRBJ1-6	CASSPSGAPSPLHF	TGTGCCAGCAGCCCCTCCGGGGCCCCCTCACCCCTCCACTTT
TRBV4-1	NA	TRBD1	TRBJ1-6	CASSQKWRDRGKAYNSPLHF	TGCGCCAGCAGCCAGAAGTGGAGGGACAGGGGGAAGGCTTATAATTCACCCCTCCACTTT
TRBV27	NA	NA	TRBJ1-6	CASSLTEDSYNSPLHF	TGTGCCAGCAGTCTTACGGAGGACAGCTATAATTCACCCCTCCACTTT
TRBV12-3/TRBV12-4	NA	NA	TRBJ1-2	CASRGLRKRGYTF	TGTGCCAGCAGGGGACTGAGGAAGCGTGGCTACACCTTC
TRBV5-1	NA	TRBD1	TRBJ1-4	CASSPGTGNEKLFF	TGCGCCAGCAGCCCAGGGACAGGCAATGAAAAACTGTTTTTT
TRBV3-1/TRBV3-2	NA	NA	TRBJ1-6	CASSQDPPSVIPLTLHF	TGTGCCAGCAGCCAAGATCCGCCGAGTGTAATCCCCCTCACCCTCCACTTT
TRBV10-3	NA	TRBD1	TRBJ1-5	CAISDGDRGSNQPQHF	TGTGCCATCAGTGATGGGGACAGGGGAAGCAATCAGCCCCAGCATTTT
TRBV28	NA	NA	TRBJ1-3	CASSFDPTENTIYF	TGTGCCAGCAGTTTTGACCCGACGGAAAACACCATATATTTT
TRBV7-2	once	NA	TRBJ1-2	CASSYTTVGNYGYTF	TGTGCCAGCAGCTATACGACAGTGGGGAACTATGGCTACACCTTC
TRBV3-1/TRBV3-2	many	TRBD1	TRBJ1-2	CASSHRQGAVAGGYTF	TGTGCCAGCAGCCATAGACAGGGGGCGGTGGCTGGGGGCTACACCTTC
TRBV10-3	NA	NA	TRBJ2-5	CAISEGGERANQETQYF	TGTGCCATCAGTGAAGGGGGCGAGCGGGCCAACCAAGAGACCCAGTACTTC
TRBV18	once	TRBD2	TRBJ2-5	CASSPPGGSETQYF	TGTGCCAGCTCACCCCCCGGGGGGTCGGAGACCCAGTACTTC
TRBV4-1	few	NA	TRBJ1-1	CASRLVPQGETEAFF	TGCGCCAGCAGACTTGTTCCACAGGGAGAGACTGAAGCTTTCTTT
TRBV5-6	NA	NA	TRBJ1-2	CASSLIESARGYGYTF	TGTGCCAGCAGCTTGATCGAATCTGCGCGGGGCTATGGCTACACCTTC
TRBV7-8	NA	NA	TRBJ2-3	CASSLRVSTDTQYF	TGTGCCAGCAGCTTACGGGTTAGCACAGATACGCAGTATTTT
TRBV5-1	once	NA	TRBJ1-2	CASSLVQGGGYTF	TGCGCCAGCAGCTTGGTCCAGGGTGGGGGCTACACCTTC
TRBV18	once	NA	TRBJ1-1	CASSLGRENTEAFF	TGTGCCAGCTCTCTTGGTCGCGAAAACACTGAAGCTTTCTTT
TRBV2	few	TRBD2	TRBJ2-2	CASRLGTSGVTGELFF	TGTGCCAGCAGGCTAGGGACTAGCGGCGTCACCGGGGAGCTGTTTTTT
TRBV6-1	NA	NA	TRBJ1-5	CASSEGSGGQPQHF	TGTGCCAGCAGTGAAGGAAGTGGGGGACAGCCCCAGCATTTT
TRBV4-3	NA	NA	TRBJ1-2	CASSPDPLYGYTF	TGCGCCAGCAGCCCAGACCCCCTCTATGGCTACACCTTC
TRBV6-5	NA	NA	TRBJ2-2	CASSPHNTGELFF	TGTGCCAGCAGCCCCCATAACACCGGGGAGCTGTTTTTT
TRBV4-3	NA	NA	TRBJ1-2	CASSQDVGYYGYTF	TGCGCCAGCAGCCAAGATGTCGGGTACTATGGCTACACCTTC
TRBV7-7	NA	TRBD1	TRBJ1-3	CASSLGQGVGNTIYF	TGTGCCAGCAGCCTGGGACAGGGGGTAGGAAACACCATATATTTT
TRBV19	NA	NA	TRBJ1-4	CASSTPGTGNEKLFF	TGTGCCAGTAGTACCCCCGGGACCGGGAACGAAAAACTGTTTTTT
TRBV2	once	NA	TRBJ1-1	CATKFHDGNTEAFF	TGTGCCACAAAGTTCCACGACGGAAACACTGAAGCTTTCTTT
TRBV6-1	once	NA	TRBJ1-5	CASSALREREDQPQHF	TGTGCCAGCAGTGCCCTCAGGGAGAGGGAGGATCAGCCCCAGCATTTT
TRBV11-2	NA	NA	TRBJ2-2	CASSPRWVARLKTGELFF	TGTGCCAGCAGCCCACGATGGGTCGCGAGGTTGAAGACCGGGGAGCTGTTTTTT
TRBV5-1	NA	NA	TRBJ2-6	CASSLLGSGANVLTF	TGCGCCAGCAGCCTCTTGGGCTCTGGGGCCAACGTCCTGACTTTC
TRBV6-5	NA	NA	TRBJ1-2	CASMGRGYGYTF	TGTGCCAGCATGGGACGAGGCTATGGCTACACCTTC
TRBV19	NA	NA	TRBJ2-3	CASSFQGVLDTQYF	TGTGCCAGTAGTTTTCAGGGAGTGCTGGATACGCAGTATTTT
TRBV28	NA	NA	TRBJ1-6	CASSRMSQGGVYSPLHF	TGTGCCAGCAGTCGAATGTCACAGGGAGGAGTTTATTCACCCCTCCACTTT